A single sample gave rise to the 28 T cell receptor beta chains below, sequenced in a study of cytomegalovirus exposure and HLA in healthy donors. The study ran its PCR with 60 Vbeta and 13 Jbeta primers. Profiled with immunoSEQ multiplex PCR; TCRdb holds only in-frame clones, not every one. The sample shows tens of thousands of clones, more than 70% of them seen only once. The source material was PBMCs. These receptors were taken from a man aged 50-60 years in good health and CMV-seropositive.

This clone has more than one count but fewer than ten. The same CDR3 arises from other DNA sequences in this sample as well. The rearrangement joins TRBV7-2 to TRBJ1-1; D perhaps matches TRBD1 (5 bases). The CDR3 is made up of 15 amino acids. Germline loops: CDR1 SGHTA, CDR2 FQGNSA. With 5 bases removed from V and 1 base from J, the gap between germline ends came to 14 bases. CDR3: CASSTPDRRNTEAFF. The CDR3 nucleotides are TGTGCCAGCAGCACCCCCGACAGACGGAACACTGAAGCTTTCTTT.

This chain uses TRBV6-6 with TRBJ2-5; maybe TRBD2 (7 bases). The V and J ends lost 7 bases and 2 bases respectively, with 17 bases between them. The CDR3 runs to 15 residues. Germline V CDR1 and CDR2: MNHNY, SVGAGI (reference sequence). As DNA, the CDR3 is TGTGCCAGCACCGGCCTAGGGGGGGTACAAGAGACCCAGTACTTC. Translation: CASTGLGGVQETQYF.

V usage is TRBV5-1 and J usage is TRBJ2-3, with 8 bases lining up with TRBD2. Per germline, CDR1 SGHRS and CDR2 YFSETQ. J gave up 2 bases and V 0 bases, and 5 bases lay outside the gene matches. CDR3 length: 16 residues. The CDR3 DNA reads as TGCGCCAGCAGCTTGGTCAGCGGGGGAGCCACAGATACGCAGTATTTT. The encoded protein is CASSLVSGGATDTQYF.

This rearrangement joins TRBV9 to TRBJ2-3; 9 bases line up with TRBD2. CDR1 and CDR2 from the germline V gene are SGDLS and YYNGEE. Germline trimming cut 3 bases from V and 4 bases from J; bases unmatched to any gene: 12. The CDR3 is 17 residues long. The CDR3 is CASSDTGTSIRPDTQYF. CDR3 nucleotide sequence: TGTGCCAGCAGCGACACCGGGACTAGCATTAGACCAGATACGCAGTATTTT.

The chain links TRBV27 to TRBJ2-1; 10 nucleotides line up with TRBD1. The CDR3 sequence is 13 residues long. V trimming: 6 bases; J trimming: 5 bases; junction bases outside the gene matches: 1. Looked up from germline, CDR1 is MNHEY and CDR2 is SMNVEV (reference sequence). The CDR3 here is CASRGTGDNEQFF. In DNA, the CDR3 is TGTGCCAGCAGGGGGACAGGGGACAATGAGCAGTTCTTC.

This rearrangement joins TRBV9 to TRBJ2-7, with a possible D match to TRBD1 (6 bases). Germline assignment: CDR1 SGDLS and CDR2 YYNGEE. V was trimmed by 0 bases and J by 6 bases, leaving 13 bases between them. CDR3 size: 14 residues. CDR3 bases: TGTGCCAGCAGCGTAGACCAGGGGACGCGCGAGCAGTACTTC. It encodes CASSVDQGTREQYF.

This chain uses TRBV12-5 with TRBJ1-1, with a tentative D call TRBD1 (5 bases). Germline CDR1 reads LGHNT; CDR2 reads FRNRAP. The CDR3 extends over 14 amino acids. V was trimmed by 5 bases and J by 2 bases, leaving 12 bases between them. The CDR3 bases are TGTGCTAGTGGTCACCCTGACAGAAACACTGAAGCTTTCTTT. Translated, it gives CASGHPDRNTEAFF.

V and J are TRBV7-9 and TRBJ2-3, with D tentatively TRBD2 (5 bases). The CDR3 length is 15 residues. The V gene lost 5 bases and the J gene lost 7 bases, with 19 bases spanning the gap. Per the germline V gene, CDR1 is SEHNR and CDR2 is FQNEAQ (reference sequence). The CDR3 nucleotides read TGTGCCAGCAGCCCCCCGGCCAATACGGGGTATACGCAGTATTTT. This codes for CASSPPANTGYTQYF.

The chain couples TRBV30 to TRBJ1-2; 9 bases are a match to TRBD1. The CDR3 spans 16 residues. Germline V lookup: CDR1 GTSNPN, CDR2 SVGIG (reference sequence). Trimming took 1 base from V and 2 from J; bases not matched to a gene: 8. The CDR3 DNA follows: TGTGCCTGGAGTGAGACAGGGACAGGGAAAAACTATGGCTACACCTTC. Its protein is CAWSETGTGKNYGYTF.

About this clone: Different DNA sequences within this sample yield the same CDR3. The chain recombines TRBV29-1 with TRBJ1-5; the D is unclear. This CDR3 comprises 13 residues. Trimming removed 4 bases at V and 3 bases at J, with 10 bases between. Germline CDR1 reads SQVTM; CDR2 reads ANQGSEA. The DNA of the CDR3 is TGCAGCGTTGGAGCGAATTCCAATCAGCCCCAGCATTTT. It is translated as CSVGANSNQPQHF.

The CDR3 region has the DNA TGTGCCTGGAGCGAGAGGGCCGGGACAGACCAAGAGACCCAGTACTTC. Its translation: CAWSERAGTDQETQYF. The chain has TRBV30 and TRBJ2-5; TRBD1 matches 7 bases. With V trimmed by 3 bases and J by 0 bases, 10 bases remained unmatched. CDR3 size: 16 residues. Germline CDR1 GTSNPN, CDR2 SVGIG (reference sequence).

The chain combines TRBV6-5 with TRBJ2-5; 14 bases fit TRBD2. Germline V CDR1 and CDR2: MNHEY, SVGAGI. The CDR3 covers 16 residues. V was clipped by 4 bases and J by 4 bases; unmatched bases: 5. The CDR3 DNA is TGTGCCAGCAGTTCGACCGGGACTAGCGGGGGAGAGACCCAGTACTTC. This sequence encodes CASSSTGTSGGETQYF.

The genes are TRBV7-9 and TRBJ2-3; D is undetermined. The length of the CDR3 is 15 residues. Germline lookup yields CDR1 SEHNR and CDR2 FQNEAQ (reference sequence). Trimming removed 5 bases from V and 0 bases from J, with 12 bases in between. Written as DNA, the CDR3 is TGTGCCAGCAGCCCCGGAGCGACTAGCACAGATACGCAGTATTTT. Its translation is CASSPGATSTDTQYF. The full variable domain, completed using reference TRBV7-9 and TRBJ2-3, is DTGVSQNPRHKITKRGQNVTFRCDPISEHNRLYWYRQTLGQGPEFLTYFQNEAQLEKSRLLSDRFSAERPKGSFSTLEIQRTEQGDSAMYLCASSPGATSTDTQYFGPGTRLTVL.

The rearrangement uses TRBV9 and TRBJ1-2; TRBD1 aligns across 7 bases. CDR1 and CDR2 from the germline V gene are SGDLS and YYNGEE. Trimming cost V 4 bases and J 10 bases; bases outside gene matches: 10. This CDR3 spans 13 amino acids. Here the CDR3 reads CASSPTPRGDYTF. The CDR3 region has the DNA TGTGCCAGCAGCCCGACACCCAGGGGGGACTACACCTTC.

The sample holds one count of this clone. CDR3 loop: CASRRTGEETQYF. The CDR3 nucleotides read TGCGCCAGCAGGAGGACAGGGGAAGAGACCCAGTACTTC. This chain joins TRBV10-1 and TRBJ2-5, with 9 positions matching TRBD1. With V trimmed by 6 bases and J by 3 bases, 2 bases remained unmatched. CDR1 WNHNN and CDR2 SYGVQD come from the germline V gene (reference sequence). This CDR3 comprises 13 residues.

This rearrangement joins TRBV6-1 to TRBJ1-1; no clear D gene. V lost 6 bases, J lost 1 base, and 6 bases lay in between. The CDR3 is made up of 12 amino acids. CDR1 is MNHNS, CDR2 SASEGT, per germline. The DNA for the CDR3 is TGTGCCAGCAGCGCAGGGAACACTGAAGCTTTCTTT. Protein sequence: CASSAGNTEAFF.

The chain has TRBV6-5 and TRBJ2-7; 8 bases agree with TRBD2. CDR1 is MNHEY and CDR2 is SVGAGI in the germline V gene. This CDR3 is built from 14 residues. V lost 5 bases, J lost 2 bases, and 5 bases stayed unmatched. This chain's CDR3 is CASSATGGAYEQYF. In DNA form, the CDR3 reads TGTGCCAGCAGTGCCACGGGGGGGGCCTACGAGCAGTACTTC.

The rearrangement uses TRBV10-1 and TRBJ2-1; 9 bases map to TRBD1. Germline CDR1 reads WNHNN; CDR2 reads SYGVQD (reference sequence). This CDR3 is 13 amino acids long. The CDR3 loop reads CDPGTGRRNEQFF. In nucleotides, the CDR3 is TGCGACCCGGGGACAGGGAGGAGAAATGAGCAGTTCTTC.

The chain couples TRBV6-1 to TRBJ1-2; TRBD1 matches at 7 bases. The germline gives CDR1 MNHNS, CDR2 SASEGT. This CDR3 spans 17 amino acids. Losses at the gene ends were 0 bases for V and 3 bases for J; bases not matched to a gene: 10. Here the CDR3 DNA reads TGTGCCAGCAGTGAAGCGCCGACCACGGGACAGCACTATGGCTACACCTTC. It yields the protein CASSEAPTTGQHYGYTF.

The CDR3: CASSESTGQGFANYGYTF. The DNA of the CDR3 is TGCGCCAGCAGTGAGTCGACGGGACAGGGTTTTGCTAACTATGGCTACACCTTC. V is TRBV10-2 and J is TRBJ1-2, with TRBD1 matching over 9 bases. Germline loops: CDR1 WSHSY, CDR2 SAAADI. The V and J ends lost 0 bases and 0 bases, in that order; junction bases with no gene match: 8. This CDR3 spans 18 amino acids.

This clone was picked up a small number of times. The chain links TRBV2 to TRBJ2-6; D is unresolved. Germline V CDR1 and CDR2: SNHLY, FYNNEI. The CDR3 runs to 15 residues. With 6 bases removed from V and 0 bases from J, the gap between germline ends came to 9 bases. The CDR3 nucleotides are TGTGCCAGCAGGTTGATGGCCTCTGGGGCCAACGTCCTGACTTTC. The encoded protein is CASRLMASGANVLTF.

CDR3 residues: CASSPRDQDSGIGNTIYF. CDR3 in DNA: TGTGCCAGCAGCCCGAGAGACCAGGACAGTGGAATAGGAAACACCATATATTTT. This chain joins TRBV9 and TRBJ1-3; D is perhaps TRBD1 (6 bases). Germline V CDR1 and CDR2: SGDLS, YYNGEE. The V and J ends lost 4 bases and 4 bases respectively, with 24 bases between them. The CDR3 is 18 amino acids.

The CDR3 region is CASSGGDYNEQFF. DNA of the CDR3: TGCGCCAGCAGCGGCGGGGACTACAATGAGCAGTTCTTC. This chain connects TRBV5-1 to TRBJ2-1, with TRBD2 as a possible D gene (6 bases). This CDR3 is 13 amino acids long. Germline V CDR1 and CDR2: SGHRS, YFSETQ. V was shortened by 4 bases and J by 3 bases, with 8 bases between the two germline ends.

This clone was counted only a few times. The genes are TRBV5-4 and TRBJ2-5, with D perhaps TRBD2 (6 bases). The germline V and J ends were trimmed by 4 bases and 5 bases, with 15 bases remaining between them. In germline, CDR1 is SGHNT, CDR2 YYREEE (reference sequence). CDR3 length: 14 amino acids. This CDR3 reads CASSDLSRGETQYF. CDR3 in DNA: TGTGCCAGCAGCGACCTGAGCCGGGGGGAGACCCAGTACTTC.

The chain is built from TRBV7-2 and TRBJ1-1; D is perhaps TRBD1 (5 bases). CDR1 and CDR2 from the germline V gene are SGHTA and FQGNSA. The CDR3 is made up of 13 amino acids. Trimming shortened V by 5 bases and J by 8 bases, and 15 bases separated the two germline ends. As DNA, the CDR3 is TGTGCCAGCAGCCTCATACGGGCAGGGGAAGCTTTCTTT. Amino acid sequence: CASSLIRAGEAFF.

This clone showed up just a few times. This sequence joins TRBV7-9 and TRBJ2-7; D remains unclear. CDR3 size: 12 residues. The V end was cut by 1 base, the J end by 6 bases, with 7 bases between. CDR1 is SEHNR, CDR2 FQNEAQ, per germline (reference sequence). CDR3 sequence: CASSLGLTEQYF. CDR3 in DNA: TGTGCCAGCAGCTTAGGACTGACCGAGCAGTACTTC.

This clone was counted only a few times. The chain employs TRBV27 and TRBJ2-5; tentative D call: TRBD1 (6 bases). V lost 1 base, J lost 5 bases, and 14 bases lay in between. The length of the CDR3 is 15 residues. CDR1 is MNHEY, CDR2 SMNVEV, per germline (reference sequence). The CDR3 sequence is CASSLWPTGGETQYF. For the CDR3, the DNA is TGTGCCAGCAGTTTATGGCCGACAGGCGGGGAGACCCAGTACTTC.

The V and J genes are TRBV5-6 and TRBJ2-2; D unresolved. Germline CDR1 and CDR2: SGHDT and YYEEEE. The CDR3 sequence is 12 residues long. V shed 1 base and J shed 8 bases, with 6 bases lying between them. This CDR3 reads CASSLTVGELFF. CDR3 nucleotide sequence: TGTGCCAGCAGCTTGACGGTTGGGGAGCTGTTTTTT.